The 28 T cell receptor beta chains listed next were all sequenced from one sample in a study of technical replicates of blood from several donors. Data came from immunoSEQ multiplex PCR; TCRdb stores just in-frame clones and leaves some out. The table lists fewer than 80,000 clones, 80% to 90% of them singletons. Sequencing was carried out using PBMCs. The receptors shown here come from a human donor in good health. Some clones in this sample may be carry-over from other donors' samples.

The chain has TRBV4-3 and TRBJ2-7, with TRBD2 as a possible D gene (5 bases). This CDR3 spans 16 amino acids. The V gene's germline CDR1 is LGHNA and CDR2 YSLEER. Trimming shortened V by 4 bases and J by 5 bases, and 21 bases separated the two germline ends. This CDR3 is CASSRTFFGNRNEQYF. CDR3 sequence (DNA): TGCGCCAGCAGCCGCACTTTTTTCGGGAACCGGAACGAGCAGTACTTC.

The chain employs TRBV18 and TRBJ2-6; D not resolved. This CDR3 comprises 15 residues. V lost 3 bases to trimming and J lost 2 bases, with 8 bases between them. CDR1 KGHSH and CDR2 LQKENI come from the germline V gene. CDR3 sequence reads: CASSPVRTGANVLTF. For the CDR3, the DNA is TGTGCCAGCTCACCGGTGAGAACTGGGGCCAACGTCCTGACTTTC.

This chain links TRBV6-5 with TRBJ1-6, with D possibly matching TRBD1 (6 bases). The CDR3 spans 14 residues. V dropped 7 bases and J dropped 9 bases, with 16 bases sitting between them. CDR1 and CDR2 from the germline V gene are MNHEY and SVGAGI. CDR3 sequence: CASNPQGDSSPLHF. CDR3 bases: TGTGCCAGCAACCCACAGGGTGATTCTTCACCCCTCCACTTT.

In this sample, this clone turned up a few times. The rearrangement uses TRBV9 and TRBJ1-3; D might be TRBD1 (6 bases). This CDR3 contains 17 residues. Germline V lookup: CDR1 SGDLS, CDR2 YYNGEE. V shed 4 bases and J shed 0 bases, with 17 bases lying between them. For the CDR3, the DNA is TGTGCCAGCAGCCCCCACCGGGACACCGACTCTGGAAACACCATATATTTT. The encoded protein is CASSPHRDTDSGNTIYF. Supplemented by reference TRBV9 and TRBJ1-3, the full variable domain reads DSGVTQTPKHLITATGQRVTLRCSPRSGDLSVYWYQQSLDQGLQFLIQYYNGEERAKGNILERFSAQQFPDLHSELNLSSLELGDSALYFCASSPHRDTDSGNTIYFGEGSWLTVV.

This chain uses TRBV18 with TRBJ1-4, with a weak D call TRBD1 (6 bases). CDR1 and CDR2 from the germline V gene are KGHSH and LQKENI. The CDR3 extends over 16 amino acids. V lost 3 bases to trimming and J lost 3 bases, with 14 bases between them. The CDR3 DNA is TGTGCCAGCTCACCCCCCCAGGGGTTGGCTAATGAAAAACTGTTTTTT. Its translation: CASSPPQGLANEKLFF. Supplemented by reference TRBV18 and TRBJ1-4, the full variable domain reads NAGVMQNPRHLVRRRGQEARLRCSPMKGHSHVYWYRQLPEEGLKFMVYLQKENIIDESGMPKERFSAEFPKEGPSILRIQQVVRGDSAAYFCASSPPQGLANEKLFFGSGTQLSVL.

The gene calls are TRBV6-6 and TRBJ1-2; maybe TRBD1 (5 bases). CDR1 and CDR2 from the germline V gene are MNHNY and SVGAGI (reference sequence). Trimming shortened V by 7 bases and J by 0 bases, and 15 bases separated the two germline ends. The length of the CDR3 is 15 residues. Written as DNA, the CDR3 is TGTGCCAGCACCCACCCGGGGACTGCTAACTATGGCTACACCTTC. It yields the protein CASTHPGTANYGYTF.

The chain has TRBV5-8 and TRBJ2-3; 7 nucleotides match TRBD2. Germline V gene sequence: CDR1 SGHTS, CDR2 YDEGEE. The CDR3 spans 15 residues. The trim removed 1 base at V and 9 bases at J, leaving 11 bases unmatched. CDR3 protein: CASSLLGREWSTQYF. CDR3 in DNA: TGTGCCAGCAGCTTGCTTGGGCGGGAGTGGTCCACGCAGTATTTT.

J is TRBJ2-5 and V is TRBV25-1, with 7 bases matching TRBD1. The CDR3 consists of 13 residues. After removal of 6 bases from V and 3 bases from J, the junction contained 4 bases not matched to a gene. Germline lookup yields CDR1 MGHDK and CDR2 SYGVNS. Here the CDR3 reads CASRTGAKETQYF. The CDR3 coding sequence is TGTGCCAGCAGAACAGGGGCAAAAGAGACCCAGTACTTC.

The CDR3 nucleotides read TGCGCCAGCAGCCCCGGGACTCAGGGAATCACAGATACGCAGTATTTT. The encoded protein is CASSPGTQGITDTQYF. This sequence joins TRBV5-1 and TRBJ2-3; possibly TRBD2 for D (6 bases). CDR1 and CDR2 (germline): SGHRS, YFSETQ. V was pared by 4 bases and J by 2 bases, with 17 bases between. The CDR3 spans 16 residues.

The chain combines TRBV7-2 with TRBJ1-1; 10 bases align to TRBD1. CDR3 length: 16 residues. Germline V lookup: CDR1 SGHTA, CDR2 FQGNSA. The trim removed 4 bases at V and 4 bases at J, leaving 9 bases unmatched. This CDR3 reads CASSYLGTGVTTEAFF. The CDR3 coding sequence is TGTGCCAGCAGCTACCTCGGGACAGGGGTTACCACTGAAGCTTTCTTT.

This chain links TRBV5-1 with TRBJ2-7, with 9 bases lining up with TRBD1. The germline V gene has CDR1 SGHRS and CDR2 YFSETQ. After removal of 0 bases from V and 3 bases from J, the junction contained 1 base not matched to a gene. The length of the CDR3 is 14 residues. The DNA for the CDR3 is TGCGCCAGCAGCTTGGGGGGACAGGGCTACGAGCAGTACTTC. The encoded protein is CASSLGGQGYEQYF.

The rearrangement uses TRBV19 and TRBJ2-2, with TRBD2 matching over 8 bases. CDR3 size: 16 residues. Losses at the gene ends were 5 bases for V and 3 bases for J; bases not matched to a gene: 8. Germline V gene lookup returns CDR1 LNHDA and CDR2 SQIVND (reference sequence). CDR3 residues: CASSAVSGGHTGELFF. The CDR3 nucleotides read TGTGCCAGTAGTGCGGTAAGCGGGGGACACACCGGGGAGCTGTTTTTT.

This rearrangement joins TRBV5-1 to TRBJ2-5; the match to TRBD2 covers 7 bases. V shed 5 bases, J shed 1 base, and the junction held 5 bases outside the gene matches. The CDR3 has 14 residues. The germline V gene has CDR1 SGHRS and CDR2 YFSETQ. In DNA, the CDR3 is TGCGCCAGCAGTGTCGGGGGGTCCCAAGAGACCCAGTACTTC. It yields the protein CASSVGGSQETQYF. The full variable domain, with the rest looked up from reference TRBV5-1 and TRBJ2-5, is KAGVTQTPRYLIKTRGQQVTLSCSPISGHRSVSWYQQTPGQGLQFLFEYFSETQRNKGNFPGRFSGRQFSNSRSEMNVSTLELGDSALYLCASSVGGSQETQYFGPGTRLLVL.

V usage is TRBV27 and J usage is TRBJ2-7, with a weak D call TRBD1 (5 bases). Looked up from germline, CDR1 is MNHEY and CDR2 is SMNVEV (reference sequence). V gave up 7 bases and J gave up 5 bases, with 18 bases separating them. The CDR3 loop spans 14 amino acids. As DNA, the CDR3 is TGTGCCAGCACCTCCTCAGGCAGGGCCCACGAGCAGTACTTC. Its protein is CASTSSGRAHEQYF.

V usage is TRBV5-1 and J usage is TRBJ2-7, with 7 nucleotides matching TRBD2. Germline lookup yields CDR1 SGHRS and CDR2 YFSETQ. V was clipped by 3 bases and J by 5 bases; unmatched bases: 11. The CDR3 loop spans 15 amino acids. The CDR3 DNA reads TGCGCCAGCAGCTCTCCGGGACTAAGCAGGGACGAGCAGTACTTC. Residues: CASSSPGLSRDEQYF.

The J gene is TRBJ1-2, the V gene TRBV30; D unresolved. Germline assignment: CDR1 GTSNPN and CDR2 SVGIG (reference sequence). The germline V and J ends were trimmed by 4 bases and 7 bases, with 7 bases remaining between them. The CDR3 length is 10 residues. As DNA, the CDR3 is TGTGCCTGGAAAACGGGTGGCTACACCTTC. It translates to CAWKTGGYTF.

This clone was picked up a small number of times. The CDR3 protein is CASSLSTTGYPSPLHF. The DNA of the CDR3 is TGTGCCAGCAGTTTATCGACGACAGGGTATCCCTCACCCCTCCACTTT. The rearrangement links TRBV27 to TRBJ1-6; TRBD1 matches 7 bases. Germline V gene lookup returns CDR1 MNHEY and CDR2 SMNVEV (reference sequence). There are 16 residues in the CDR3. Trimming cost V 0 bases and J 10 bases; bases outside gene matches: 9.

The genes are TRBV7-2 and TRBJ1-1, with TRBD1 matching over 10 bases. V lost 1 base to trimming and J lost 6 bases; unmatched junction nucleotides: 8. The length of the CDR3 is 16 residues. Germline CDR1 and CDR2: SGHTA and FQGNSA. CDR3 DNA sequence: TGTGCCAGCAGCTTAGTTCGGGGACAGGGGTTAGCTGAAGCTTTCTTT. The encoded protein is CASSLVRGQGLAEAFF.

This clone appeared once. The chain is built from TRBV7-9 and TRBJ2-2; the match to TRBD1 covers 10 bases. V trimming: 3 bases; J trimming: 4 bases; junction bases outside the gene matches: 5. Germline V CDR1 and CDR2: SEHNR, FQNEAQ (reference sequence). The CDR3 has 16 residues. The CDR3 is CASSFWTGGSTGELFF. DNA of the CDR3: TGTGCCAGCAGCTTTTGGACAGGGGGTAGCACCGGGGAGCTGTTTTTT.

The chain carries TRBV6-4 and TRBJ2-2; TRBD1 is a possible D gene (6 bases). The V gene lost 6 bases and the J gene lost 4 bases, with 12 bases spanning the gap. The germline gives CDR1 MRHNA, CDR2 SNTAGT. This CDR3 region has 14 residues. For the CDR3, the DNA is TGTGCCAGCAGAATACAGGGAGCCACCGGGGAGCTGTTTTTT. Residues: CASRIQGATGELFF.

In DNA, the CDR3 is TGTGCCAGCAGTCCCAGCGGGGGGGCGGGGTTGGATACGCAGTATTTT. Protein: CASSPSGGAGLDTQYF. V is TRBV5-4 and J is TRBJ2-3; TRBD2 matches at 10 bases. The CDR3 contains 16 residues. Losses at the gene ends were 5 bases for V and 6 bases for J; bases not matched to a gene: 12. The V gene's germline CDR1 is SGHNT and CDR2 YYREEE (reference sequence).

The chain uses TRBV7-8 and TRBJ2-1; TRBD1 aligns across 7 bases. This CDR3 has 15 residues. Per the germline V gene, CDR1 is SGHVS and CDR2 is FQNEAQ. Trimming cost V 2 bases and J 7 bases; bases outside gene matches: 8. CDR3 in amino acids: CASSLPGQFENEQFF. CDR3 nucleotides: TGTGCCAGCAGCTTACCGGGACAGTTCGAAAATGAGCAGTTCTTC. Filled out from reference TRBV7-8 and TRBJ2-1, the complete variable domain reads GAGVSQSPRYKVAKRGQDVALRCDPISGHVSLFWYQQALGQGPEFLTYFQNEAQLDKSGLPSDRFFAERPEGSVSTLKIQRTQQEDSAVYLCASSLPGQFENEQFFGPGTRLTVL.

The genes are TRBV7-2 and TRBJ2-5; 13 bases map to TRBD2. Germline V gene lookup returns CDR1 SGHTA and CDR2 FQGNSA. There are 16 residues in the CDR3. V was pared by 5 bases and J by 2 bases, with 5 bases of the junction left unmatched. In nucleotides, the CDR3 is TGTGCCAGCAGCCCAAGGACTAGCGGGGGACAAGAGACCCAGTACTTC. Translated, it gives CASSPRTSGGQETQYF.

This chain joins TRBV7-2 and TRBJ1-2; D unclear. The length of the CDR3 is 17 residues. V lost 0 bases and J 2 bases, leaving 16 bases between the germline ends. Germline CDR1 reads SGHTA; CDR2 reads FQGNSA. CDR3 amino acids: CASSLAHGAGVNYGYTF. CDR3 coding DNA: TGTGCCAGCAGCTTAGCGCATGGAGCCGGGGTAAACTATGGCTACACCTTC.

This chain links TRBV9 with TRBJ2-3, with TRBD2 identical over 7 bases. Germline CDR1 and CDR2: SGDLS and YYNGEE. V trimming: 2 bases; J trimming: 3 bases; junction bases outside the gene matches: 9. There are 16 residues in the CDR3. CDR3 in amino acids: CASSVGEGLRTDTQYF. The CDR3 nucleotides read TGTGCCAGCAGCGTTGGGGAGGGGTTGAGGACAGATACGCAGTATTTT. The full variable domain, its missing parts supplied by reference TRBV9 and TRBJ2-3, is DSGVTQTPKHLITATGQRVTLRCSPRSGDLSVYWYQQSLDQGLQFLIQYYNGEERAKGNILERFSAQQFPDLHSELNLSSLELGDSALYFCASSVGEGLRTDTQYFGPGTRLTVL.

The CDR3 nucleotides are TGCGCCAGCAGCTCGACTGTAGCGAAATCGACAGATACGCAGTATTTT. This codes for CASSSTVAKSTDTQYF. The V call is TRBV5-1, the J call TRBJ2-3; possibly TRBD2 for D (5 bases). The CDR3 runs to 16 residues. Germline values: CDR1 SGHRS, CDR2 YFSETQ. V was trimmed by 3 bases and J by 3 bases, leaving 17 bases between them.

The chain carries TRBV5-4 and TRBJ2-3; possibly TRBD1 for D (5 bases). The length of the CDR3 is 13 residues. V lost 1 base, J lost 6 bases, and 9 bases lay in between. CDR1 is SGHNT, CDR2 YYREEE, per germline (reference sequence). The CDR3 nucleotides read TGTGCCAGCAGCTTGCCAGGGCCGGATACGCAGTATTTT. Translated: CASSLPGPDTQYF.

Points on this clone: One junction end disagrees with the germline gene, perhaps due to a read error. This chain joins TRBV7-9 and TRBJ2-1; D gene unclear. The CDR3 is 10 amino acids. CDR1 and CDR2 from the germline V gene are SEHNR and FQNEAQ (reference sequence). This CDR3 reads CASSLTERFF. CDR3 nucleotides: TGTGCCAGCAGCTTGACCGAGCGGTTCTTC.